These T cell receptor beta chains were read from a single sample in a study of blood T cell repertoires in COVID-19. TCRdb's table, derived via immunoSEQ multiplex PCR, lists solely in-frame clones and lacks some. The sample gives 99,000 or so clones, about 86% of which show up once; approximately 2% is in the top ten. Material: peripheral blood. The origin of the receptors is a man in his forties or fifties with COVID-19, enrolled during active disease. Both conserved end residues are trimmed from each CDR3.

v_gene	len	CDR3aa
TRBV6-2/TRBV6-3	13	ASSTGSGPTDTQY
TRBV11-2	15	ASSYRGQGLTNYGYT
TRBV7-8	13	ASSTTGSSSYEQY
TRBV5-1	12	ASSSEPTGVGYT
TRBV7-2	11	ASSSFQGQPQH
TRBV3-1/TRBV3-2	14	ASSQDRGDSSYGYT
TRBV2	11	ASSQGASNTIY
TRBV6-5	13	ASRPSADSNQPQH
TRBV19	12	ASSYGRERNTIY
TRBV15	18	ATSRFFPGQGALDNEKLF
TRBV6-5	14	ASSYSLAGGRNEQF
TRBV6-5	13	ASSPRPSGSQPQH
TRBV18	14	ASSPRLAGNTDTQY
TRBV6-1	13	ASSDRGISTDTQY
TRBV12-3/TRBV12-4	11	ASSLGQGGGYT
TRBV7-8	12	ASSLVQFNQPQH
TRBV3-1/TRBV3-2	9	ASSLENVPY
TRBV5-1	9	ASADNYGYT
TRBV27	12	ASSLRGSGTEAF
TRBV19	12	ASSKGGGSYEQY
TRBV7-8	12	ASISGETYNEQF
TRBV5-1	15	ASSRLASGGATDTQY
TRBV28	11	ASSLREPNEQF
TRBV10-1	10	ASSDPGGELF
TRBV7-2	12	ASSLDGTLDEQY
TRBV6-5	13	ASKGDRRSNQPQH
TRBV7-9	16	ASSLDPGLAGLAYEQY
TRBV11-1	12	ASSLEQYPYEQY
TRBV5-4	11	ASSLARATEAF
TRBV7-2	14	ASSLSNGGAGDTQY
TRBV2	11	ASSEGGLGGYT
TRBV10-3	13	AISESTVANEKLF
TRBV2	12	ASSEGVKGYGYT
TRBV5-6	11	ASSFIQSYEQY
TRBV7-9	12	ASSGQGFSGPQH
TRBV11-2	13	ASSSWVAGGNEQF
TRBV6-6	14	ASSPSGLSSYNEQF
TRBV7-8	15	ASSTGQGGYGNQPQH
TRBV2	10	ATGQGGTEAF
TRBV4-1	10	ASKGQGHGYT
TRBV29-1	11	SVDTGRNTEAF
TRBV6-2/TRBV6-3	13	ASGPAGSGNQPQH